A single sample is the source of the 30 T cell receptor beta chains below, sequenced in a study of PD-1 blockade in classical Hodgkin lymphoma. Data came from immunoSEQ multiplex PCR; TCRdb stores just in-frame clones and leaves some out. Seen here are roughly 64,000 clones, about 90% observed once, and the top ten hold about 9.3%. Time point meaning: cycle 4 day 1 (C4D1), after more than five weeks of nivolumab. Brentuximab vedotin exposure varied, and every patient relapsed after autologous stem cell transplantation. The sample consisted of peripheral blood mononuclear cells (PBMCs), taken before the fourth cycle of nivolumab. The receptors shown here come from a human donor with classical Hodgkin lymphoma.

The V call is TRBV5-4, the J call TRBJ2-1, with a tentative D call TRBD2 (6 bases). The CDR3 sequence is 14 residues long. V lost 0 bases and J 6 bases, leaving 10 bases between the germline ends. The germline V gene encodes CDR1 SGHNT and CDR2 YYREEE (reference sequence). CDR3 in DNA: TGTGCCAGCAGCTTGGACCTCGGGGGCAATGAGCAGTTCTTC. Protein: CASSLDLGGNEQFF.

This clone was detected only once. The rearrangement uses TRBV30 and TRBJ2-7; 7 bases fit TRBD1. The CDR3 spans 13 residues. J lost 0 bases, V lost 5 bases, and 4 bases had no gene match. Per the germline V gene, CDR1 is GTSNPN and CDR2 is SVGIG (reference sequence). The CDR3: CAWLGDSSYEQYF. CDR3 DNA sequence: TGTGCCTGGCTGGGGGACAGCTCCTACGAGCAGTACTTC. The whole variable domain, remainder taken from reference TRBV30 and TRBJ2-7, is SQTIHQWPATLVQPVGSPLSLECTVEGTSNPNLYWYRQAAGRGLQLLFYSVGIGQISSEVPQNLSASRPQDRQFILSSKKLLLSDSGFYLCAWLGDSSYEQYFGPGTRLTVT.

The rearrangement joins TRBV5-1 to TRBJ2-5; TRBD1 agrees at 7 bases. The V gene end was trimmed by 4 bases and the J gene end by 4 bases; junction bases not matched to a gene: 13. Per the germline V gene, CDR1 is SGHRS and CDR2 is YFSETQ. The CDR3 contains 16 residues. The CDR3 DNA reads TGCGCCAGCAGCCACCCCTGGGACAGACGAGGAGAGACCCAGTACTTC. This translates into CASSHPWDRRGETQYF.

The CDR3 reads CASSPLAWNTGELFF. The CDR3, as DNA: TGTGCCAGCTCACCACTCGCATGGAACACCGGGGAGCTGTTTTTT. This rearrangement joins TRBV18 to TRBJ2-2, with D hard to call. The germline V and J ends were trimmed by 1 base and 1 base, with 7 bases remaining between them. Germline CDR1 is KGHSH and CDR2 is LQKENI. CDR3 size: 15 residues.

The table lists this clone with a count of one. CDR3 sequence: CASSQDQGRRFGTEAFF. The CDR3 region has the DNA TGTGCCAGCAGCCAAGATCAGGGACGGCGCTTTGGGACTGAAGCTTTCTTT. This sequence joins TRBV4-2 and TRBJ1-1, with a tentative D call TRBD1 (5 bases). Between the trimmed V and J ends, which lost 0 bases and 5 bases, there was a span of 19 bases. This CDR3 is built from 17 residues. Germline V gene sequence: CDR1 LGHNA, CDR2 YNFKEQ.

A few counts support this clone. The rearrangement links TRBV2 to TRBJ2-1; D is uncertain. There are 10 residues in the CDR3. Deletions cut 6 bases from V and 8 bases from J, with 5 bases between. CDR1 and CDR2 from the germline V gene are SNHLY and FYNNEI. The CDR3 loop reads CASRGYEQFF. In DNA form, the CDR3 reads TGTGCCAGCAGGGGATATGAGCAGTTCTTC.

Only one count was recorded for this clone. The rearrangement joins TRBV5-1 to TRBJ2-3; 9 bases fit TRBD2. J lost 3 bases, V lost 4 bases, and 3 bases had no gene match. Germline V gene lookup returns CDR1 SGHRS and CDR2 YFSETQ. This CDR3 spans 14 amino acids. CDR3 protein: CASSISGGTDTQYF. The DNA for the CDR3 is TGCGCCAGCAGCATAAGCGGGGGGACAGATACGCAGTATTTT. Combining the CDR3 with reference TRBV5-1 and TRBJ2-3 gives the whole variable domain KAGVTQTPRYLIKTRGQQVTLSCSPISGHRSVSWYQQTPGQGLQFLFEYFSETQRNKGNFPGRFSGRQFSNSRSEMNVSTLELGDSALYLCASSISGGTDTQYFGPGTRLTVL.

This chain joins TRBV9 and TRBJ1-4, with 8 bases fitting TRBD1. V shed 4 bases, J shed 7 bases, and the junction held 12 bases outside the gene matches. Looked up from germline, CDR1 is SGDLS and CDR2 is YYNGEE. The CDR3 is 16 amino acids. DNA for the CDR3: TGTGCCAGCAGCCCCGAACCAGGGGGCTTGAGTGAAAAACTGTTTTTT. It yields the protein CASSPEPGGLSEKLFF.

This chain uses TRBV18 with TRBJ2-1; 8 bases line up with TRBD2. The CDR3 loop spans 15 amino acids. Germline CDR1 and CDR2: KGHSH and LQKENI. With V trimmed by 4 bases and J by 4 bases, 6 bases remained unmatched. CDR3 sequence reads: CASSLGSGEYNEQFF. CDR3 DNA sequence: TGTGCCAGCTCACTGGGTAGCGGGGAGTACAATGAGCAGTTCTTC.

The gene calls are TRBV6-6 and TRBJ2-7; 8 bases are a match to TRBD2. The CDR3 extends over 14 amino acids. Losses at the gene ends were 5 bases for V and 2 bases for J; bases not matched to a gene: 5. Germline lookup yields CDR1 MNHNY and CDR2 SVGAGI (reference sequence). CDR3 DNA sequence: TGTGCCAGCAGTGAGGGACTAGAGGCCTACGAGCAGTACTTC. It is translated as CASSEGLEAYEQYF.

This clone was counted a single time. The J gene is TRBJ1-1, the V gene TRBV6-6, with D perhaps matching TRBD1 (5 bases). V was trimmed by 2 bases and J by 5 bases, leaving 12 bases between them. The CDR3 covers 14 residues. CDR1 and CDR2 (germline): MNHNY, SVGAGI (reference sequence). The DNA for the CDR3 is TGTGCCAGCAGTTACAATCCAGGGAAAACTGAAGCTTTCTTT. Residues: CASSYNPGKTEAFF.

This clone was observed a handful of times. This chain uses TRBV5-1 with TRBJ2-2, with a tentative D call TRBD1 (6 bases). The germline V and J ends were trimmed by 4 bases and 7 bases, with 20 bases remaining between them. Germline assignment: CDR1 SGHRS and CDR2 YFSETQ. This CDR3 has 16 amino acids. CDR3 sequence: CASSMLVFGTFGELFF. Written as DNA, the CDR3 is TGCGCCAGCAGCATGTTGGTATTCGGGACATTCGGGGAGCTGTTTTTT.

The chain is built from TRBV15 and TRBJ2-2; 9 bases map to TRBD2. The V segment lost 3 bases and the J segment 0 bases; nucleotides outside the gene matches: 2. Germline V CDR1 and CDR2: LNHNV, YYDKDF (reference sequence). The CDR3 length is 16 residues. The CDR3 DNA reads as TGTGCCACCAGCAGTAGCGGGGGCGCGAACACCGGGGAGCTGTTTTTT. Its protein is CATSSSGGANTGELFF.

In nucleotides, the CDR3 is TGTGCCTGGTTGGGATCAGGGTCCGGGGCCAACGTCCTGACTTTC. Protein product: CAWLGSGSGANVLTF. The chain employs TRBV30 and TRBJ2-6, with TRBD1 as a possible D gene (5 bases). V lost 5 bases and J lost 4, with 15 bases in between. This CDR3 region has 15 residues. Looked up from germline, CDR1 is GTSNPN and CDR2 is SVGIG (reference sequence).

This clone was found once. V is TRBV5-5 and J is TRBJ2-1, with 7 bases identical to TRBD1. The CDR3 runs 15 residues. The germline V gene encodes CDR1 SGHKS and CDR2 YYEKEE (reference sequence). J was trimmed by 5 bases and V by 3 bases; bases with no gene match: 8. CDR3 loop: CASSWESGQNNEQFF. The CDR3 DNA follows: TGTGCCAGCAGCTGGGAATCGGGACAGAACAATGAGCAGTTCTTC.

The chain couples TRBV6-1 to TRBJ1-1; D may be TRBD1 (5 bases). The V gene's germline CDR1 is MNHNS and CDR2 SASEGT. The CDR3 has 14 residues. With 4 bases removed from V and 4 bases from J, the gap between germline ends came to 13 bases. The CDR3 bases are TGTGCCAGCAGTGCCTACCAGGGAGGCACTGAAGCTTTCTTT. Translation gives CASSAYQGGTEAFF.

The chain combines TRBV28 with TRBJ2-5; 7 bases align to TRBD1. CDR3 length: 16 residues. The ends lost 7 bases at V and 7 bases at J; junction bases unmatched: 18. Germline CDR1 reads MDHEN; CDR2 reads SYDVKM. The CDR3 here is CASTPTSGTESLTQYF. The CDR3 coding sequence is TGTGCCAGCACCCCGACCTCCGGGACAGAGAGCCTGACCCAGTACTTC.

The V call is TRBV6-1, the J call TRBJ2-7; D not resolved. The V gene's germline CDR1 is MNHNS and CDR2 SASEGT. This CDR3 is 11 amino acids long. Trimming pared 5 bases from V and 3 bases from J, leaving 5 bases between. The chain's CDR3 is CASSTFYEQYF. In DNA form, the CDR3 reads TGTGCCAGCAGTACTTTCTACGAGCAGTACTTC.

The chain employs TRBV18 and TRBJ1-5, with TRBD1 as a possible D gene (5 bases). Germline lookup yields CDR1 KGHSH and CDR2 LQKENI. The CDR3 has 13 residues. The V end was cut by 4 bases, the J end by 3 bases, with 7 bases between. The CDR3 nucleotides read TGTGCCAGCTCACAGGGGCCCAATCAGCCCCAGCATTTT. Translating it yields CASSQGPNQPQHF.

This sequence joins TRBV7-9 and TRBJ1-1, with unresolved D. V lost 11 bases, J lost 1 base, and 11 bases lay in between. Looked up from germline, CDR1 is SEHNR and CDR2 is FQNEAQ (reference sequence). This CDR3 has 12 amino acids. The DNA for the CDR3 is TGTGCCGGGGAAAAGGCGAACACTGAAGCTTTCTTT. This translates into CAGEKANTEAFF.

This chain uses TRBV5-1 with TRBJ2-3; a possible D gene is TRBD2 (6 bases). Germline V gene sequence: CDR1 SGHRS, CDR2 YFSETQ. V gave up 3 bases and J gave up 1 base, with 15 bases separating them. This CDR3 has 16 amino acids. The CDR3 coding sequence is TGCGCCAGCAGCTCCGGGACTCAAGGCGGCACAGATACGCAGTATTTT. Translation gives CASSSGTQGGTDTQYF.

The V gene is TRBV6-5, the J gene TRBJ1-4; no reliable D call. Germline V CDR1 and CDR2: MNHEY, SVGAGI. The CDR3 spans 15 residues. Deletions cut 6 bases from V and 4 bases from J, with 15 bases between. The CDR3 DNA sequence: TGTGCCAGCAGCCCAGCGGAGGGCCTTAATGAAAAACTGTTTTTT. Protein: CASSPAEGLNEKLFF.

This chain connects TRBV6-1 to TRBJ1-5; D is possibly TRBD1 (6 bases). The CDR3 loop spans 14 amino acids. The V end was cut by 3 bases, the J end by 2 bases, with 8 bases between. Germline assignment: CDR1 MNHNS and CDR2 SASEGT. In DNA, the CDR3 is TGTGCCAGCAGTGACCCAGGGGGCAATCAGCCCCAGCATTTT. It translates to CASSDPGGNQPQHF.

The chain combines TRBV7-3 with TRBJ1-2, with 8 bases identical to TRBD1. CDR3 length: 15 amino acids. The V and J ends lost 5 bases and 5 bases, in that order; junction bases with no gene match: 10. Germline V gene sequence: CDR1 SGHTA, CDR2 FQGTGA. CDR3 protein: CASSGTGTGFYGYTF. The CDR3 region has the DNA TGTGCCAGCAGCGGAACGGGGACAGGTTTTTATGGCTACACCTTC.

This clone has a single count. The genes are TRBV19 and TRBJ2-7, with TRBD1 matching 11 bases. In germline, CDR1 is LNHDA, CDR2 SQIVND (reference sequence). The J segment lost 3 bases and the V segment lost 5 bases, leaving 9 bases of the junction unmatched. This CDR3 is built from 16 residues. The CDR3 reads CASSEEEGTGGYEQYF. CDR3 coding DNA: TGTGCCAGTAGTGAAGAAGAGGGGACAGGGGGCTACGAGCAGTACTTC.

J is TRBJ2-7 and V is TRBV25-1, with 9 bases that match TRBD1. Germline lookup yields CDR1 MGHDK and CDR2 SYGVNS. The V gene end was trimmed by 6 bases and the J gene end by 4 bases; junction bases not matched to a gene: 1. This CDR3 is built from 12 residues. The CDR3 DNA sequence: TGTGCCAGCAGACAGGGGGCTTACGAGCAGTACTTC. As protein: CASRQGAYEQYF.

The chain links TRBV7-3 to TRBJ2-1; D is perhaps TRBD1 or TRBD2 (5 bases each). The CDR3 has 13 amino acids. Trimming took off 8 bases at V and 5 bases at J, with 13 bases between the two ends. The germline gives CDR1 SGHTA, CDR2 FQGTGA. Here the CDR3 DNA reads TGTGCCAGCTCGCGTGGGGGAGACAATGAGCAGTTCTTC. As protein: CASSRGGDNEQFF.

The chain uses TRBV7-2 and TRBJ2-2; D is undetermined. Trimming pared 5 bases from V and 7 bases from J, leaving 8 bases between. The length of the CDR3 is 12 residues. CDR1 and CDR2 (germline): SGHTA, FQGNSA. This chain's CDR3 is CASSRQVGELFF. CDR3 DNA sequence: TGTGCCAGCAGCCGCCAAGTCGGGGAGCTGTTTTTT.

This chain connects TRBV4-2 to TRBJ2-2, with 8 nucleotides matching TRBD2. The CDR3 spans 18 residues. With 3 bases clipped from V and 1 base from J, the junction kept 10 bases outside the gene matches. Germline V CDR1 and CDR2: LGHNA, YNFKEQ. CDR3 DNA: TGTGCCAGCAGCCAGGCCTTTGAACTAGCGGAGAACACCGGGGAGCTGTTTTTT. It specifies CASSQAFELAENTGELFF.

The rearrangement joins TRBV27 to TRBJ1-2; D possibly corresponds to TRBD1 (6 bases). The V and J ends lost 8 bases and 5 bases respectively, with 12 bases between them. CDR3 size: 12 residues. Germline V gene sequence: CDR1 MNHEY, CDR2 SMNVEV (reference sequence). CDR3 region: CASGPGVYGYTF. The CDR3 DNA sequence: TGTGCCAGCGGCCCAGGGGTTTATGGCTACACCTTC.